What follows are 29 T cell receptor beta chains derived from one specimen sequenced in a study of T cells after yellow fever vaccination. Via MiXCR, TCRdb re-called the 5' RACE reads, giving one row per CDR3 protein. Of some 600,000 distinct CDR3 sequences in the sample, roughly an eighth were seen once. Sequencing was performed on PBMCs, taken on the day of the yellow fever booster vaccination. These receptors were taken from a man aged 25-40 years who received the YFV17D yellow fever vaccine.

The J gene is TRBJ2-1, the V gene TRBV12-3 or TRBV12-4; the match to TRBD1 covers 11 bases. J lost 7 bases, V lost 5 bases, and 10 bases had no gene match. CDR3 length: 16 residues. CDR3 amino acids: CASSPGGTGGGNEQFF. The DNA for the CDR3 is TGTGCCAGCAGTCCCGGCGGGACAGGGGGAGGTAATGAGCAGTTCTTC.

The genes are TRBV10-3 and TRBJ2-7; 7 bases map to TRBD2. The germline gives CDR1 ENHRY, CDR2 SYGVKD. V shed 7 bases, J shed 5 bases, and the junction held 11 bases outside the gene matches. This CDR3 region has 14 residues. The CDR3 DNA sequence: TGTGCCATCACGGTCGGGGGGACGACCCACGAGCAGTACTTC. This translates into CAITVGGTTHEQYF.

This clonotype has at least ten counts. The genes are TRBV5-1 and TRBJ2-7; tentatively, D is TRBD1 or TRBD2 (6 bases each). CDR1 is SGHRS, CDR2 YFSETQ, per germline. CDR3 length: 13 residues. V dropped 2 bases and J dropped 5 bases, with 11 bases sitting between them. CDR3 bases: TGCGCCAGCAGCTTCGGGGGCAGGGACGAGCAGTACTTC. Translating it yields CASSFGGRDEQYF.

J is TRBJ2-3 and V is TRBV28; possibly TRBD2 for D (5 bases). In germline, CDR1 is MDHEN, CDR2 SYDVKM. V lost 4 bases and J lost 0, with 11 bases in between. CDR3 length: 15 amino acids. CDR3 nucleotides: TGTGCCAGCAGTTCGTCTAGCCGGAGCACAGATACGCAGTATTTT. Its translation is CASSSSSRSTDTQYF.

This clonotype appeared a few times. The chain couples TRBV20-1 to TRBJ1-4; 8 bases match TRBD1. This CDR3 has 11 residues. In germline, CDR1 is DFQATT, CDR2 SNEGSKA (reference sequence). Losses at the gene ends were 4 bases for V and 12 bases for J; bases not matched to a gene: 4. This chain's CDR3 is CSATLTGELFF. The CDR3 nucleotides read TGCAGTGCTACTCTGACAGGGGAACTGTTTTTT.

The J gene is TRBJ2-1, the V gene TRBV5-6, with a possible D match to TRBD1 (6 bases). The CDR3 contains 11 residues. Per germline, CDR1 SGHDT and CDR2 YYEEEE. V lost 3 bases and J lost 10, with 8 bases in between. Here the CDR3 reads CASSWGTEQFF. In DNA, the CDR3 is TGTGCCAGCAGCTGGGGGACAGAGCAGTTCTTC.

This clonotype was recorded a few times. The chain joins TRBV7-2 to TRBJ2-5; possible D gene TRBD1, 6 bases. This CDR3 contains 14 residues. Germline-derived CDR1 and CDR2 are SGHTA and FQGNSA. Deletions cut 8 bases from V and 1 base from J, with 14 bases between. CDR3 loop: CASGRQGRQETQYF. The CDR3 DNA sequence: TGTGCCAGCGGCCGGCAGGGGCGCCAAGAGACCCAGTACTTC.

This chain connects TRBV27 to TRBJ2-1, with a weak D call TRBD1 (5 bases). CDR1 MNHEY and CDR2 SMNVEV come from the germline V gene (reference sequence). CDR3 length: 15 residues. V was pared by 3 bases and J by 0 bases, with 9 bases between. The CDR3 nucleotides read TGTGCCAGCAGTTTCCGCAGGGACTCCTACAATGAGCAGTTCTTC. Its translation: CASSFRRDSYNEQFF.

Concerning this clonotype: A junction boundary mismatches the germline segment, possibly from a read error. The chain combines TRBV7-7 with TRBJ2-3; 7 nucleotides line up with TRBD1. CDR3 length equals 14 residues. From germline, CDR1 is SSHAT and CDR2 FNYEAQ (reference sequence). The CDR3 bases are TGTGCTAGCAGCCCGGGACAGACCACAGATACGCAGTATTTT. The encoded protein is CASSPGQTTDTQYF.

J is TRBJ1-1 and V is TRBV4-1; a weak D match, TRBD1 (5 bases). The CDR3 runs 16 residues. The germline CDR1 and CDR2 sequences are MGHRA and YSYEKL. Trimming took off 0 bases at V and 4 bases at J, with 15 bases between the two ends. The CDR3 is CASSQDRRGSATEAFF. The CDR3 DNA reads TGCGCCAGCAGCCAAGATCGAAGGGGATCGGCCACTGAAGCTTTCTTT.

The chain recombines TRBV7-9 with TRBJ2-5, with D hard to call. CDR1 is SEHNR, CDR2 FQNEAQ, per germline (reference sequence). V lost 7 bases, J lost 5 bases, and 20 bases lay in between. The CDR3 extends over 15 amino acids. The CDR3 loop reads CASTGQTLHVETQYF. The CDR3 region has the DNA TGTGCCAGCACCGGCCAGACCCTGCACGTGGAGACCCAGTACTTC.

The chain links TRBV6-1 to TRBJ1-2, with D perhaps TRBD1 (6 bases). CDR1 MNHNS and CDR2 SASEGT come from the germline V gene. The ends were cut back, 6 bases at V and 3 bases at J, with 17 bases in the middle. This CDR3 is 15 amino acids long. The CDR3 bases are TGTGCCAGCAGACGCGGACAGCTTTCTCACTATGGCTACACCTTC. Translating it yields CASRRGQLSHYGYTF.

This clonotype was detected a few times. The chain uses TRBV5-1 and TRBJ2-1; 8 bases are shared with TRBD2. The CDR3 covers 15 residues. J lost 2 bases, V lost 1 base, and 2 bases had no gene match. Looked up from germline, CDR1 is SGHRS and CDR2 is YFSETQ. The CDR3 here is CASSLLAGPYNEQFF. CDR3 coding DNA: TGCGCCAGCAGCTTGTTAGCGGGACCCTACAATGAGCAGTTCTTC. The variable domain in full, completed from reference TRBV5-1 and TRBJ2-1, reads KAGVTQTPRYLIKTRGQQVTLSCSPISGHRSVSWYQQTPGQGLQFLFEYFSETQRNKGNFPGRFSGRQFSNSRSEMNVSTLELGDSALYLCASSLLAGPYNEQFFGPGTRLTVL.

This clonotype showed up just a few times. CDR3 DNA sequence: TGCAGCGTTGATTGGCCCTCTGGGGCCAACGTCCTGACTTTC. Translating gives CSVDWPSGANVLTF. The chain recombines TRBV29-1 with TRBJ2-6; D is uncertain. Germline CDR1 is SQVTM and CDR2 is ANQGSEA. This CDR3 contains 14 residues. Trimming took off 3 bases at V and 0 bases at J, with 6 bases between the two ends.

This chain uses TRBV29-1 with TRBJ2-5; maybe TRBD2 (5 bases). This CDR3 is built from 11 residues. The V end was cut by 7 bases, the J end by 3 bases, with 9 bases between. CDR1 and CDR2 (germline): SQVTM, ANQGSEA. CDR3 DNA: TGCAGCGGCGGGCAGAAAGAGACCCAGTACTTC. Protein: CSGGQKETQYF.

This clonotype has at least ten counts. The chain carries TRBV5-6 and TRBJ1-1; no clear D gene. CDR1 SGHDT and CDR2 YYEEEE come from the germline V gene. This CDR3 has 14 residues. Trimming removed 1 base at V and 4 bases at J, with 11 bases between. CDR3 bases: TGTGCCAGCAGCTTGTCGCTGGGGAGCACTGAAGCTTTCTTT. This codes for CASSLSLGSTEAFF.

This clonotype came up a few times. This sequence joins TRBV20-1 and TRBJ1-1; maybe TRBD1 (6 bases). The CDR3 loop spans 14 amino acids. The V gene lost 0 bases and the J gene lost 3 bases, with 11 bases spanning the gap. Germline V CDR1 and CDR2: DFQATT, SNEGSKA (reference sequence). The CDR3 spells CSAREVRGDTEAFF. DNA of the CDR3: TGCAGTGCTAGAGAGGTGAGGGGGGACACTGAAGCTTTCTTT.

The chain employs TRBV28 and TRBJ2-5; tentatively, D is TRBD1 (7 bases). Looked up from germline, CDR1 is MDHEN and CDR2 is SYDVKM. This CDR3 contains 14 residues. Trimming stripped 3 bases from V and 5 bases from J, with 13 bases between. Here the CDR3 DNA reads TGTGCCAGCAGTTTGCGGAGGGGGCGCGAGACCCAGTACTTC. Amino acids: CASSLRRGRETQYF.

The genes are TRBV5-1 and TRBJ2-7; 8 positions agree with TRBD2. The V segment lost 0 bases and the J segment 4 bases; nucleotides outside the gene matches: 15. The CDR3 sequence is 18 residues long. Looked up from germline, CDR1 is SGHRS and CDR2 is YFSETQ. This CDR3 is CASSLAGGGSRQGYEQYF. The CDR3 DNA follows: TGCGCCAGCAGCTTGGCGGGGGGGGGCAGTCGTCAGGGGTACGAGCAGTACTTC.

The V and J genes are TRBV15 and TRBJ2-7, with no clear D. Trimming took 2 bases from V and 0 from J, leaving 11 bases between them. Germline values: CDR1 LNHNV, CDR2 YYDKDF (reference sequence). CDR3 size: 15 residues. The CDR3 bases are TGTGCCACCAGCAGACCCGGATCAGTCTCCTACGAGCAGTACTTC. Translating gives CATSRPGSVSYEQYF.

CDR3 nucleotide sequence: TGTGCCAGCAGCCACTGGACAAATGAGCAGTTCTTC. It yields the protein CASSHWTNEQFF. The chain couples TRBV9 to TRBJ2-1; tentatively, D is TRBD1 (5 bases). Trimming removed 4 bases at V and 7 bases at J, with 9 bases between. The CDR3 has 12 residues. The germline V gene has CDR1 SGDLS and CDR2 YYNGEE.

V is TRBV20-1 and J is TRBJ2-3, with TRBD2 as a possible D gene (6 bases). CDR1 and CDR2 (germline): DFQATT, SNEGSKA (reference sequence). There are 15 residues in the CDR3. Trimming left V 6 bases short and J 5 bases short, with 21 bases between. The CDR3 coding sequence is TGCAGTGCGCCGATGGTCGGGAGCAGGAGAGATACGCAGTATTTT. Protein product: CSAPMVGSRRDTQYF.

This clonotype has just a few counts. The CDR3 coding sequence is TGTGCCAGCAGCTCTCTGGGGGGGGCAACAGATACGCAGTATTTT. Encoded protein: CASSSLGGATDTQYF. This chain uses TRBV9 with TRBJ2-3; D might be TRBD2 (7 bases). Trimming took 4 bases from V and 3 from J, leaving 15 bases between them. Germline values: CDR1 SGDLS, CDR2 YYNGEE. The CDR3 length is 15 residues.

The V call is TRBV21-1, the J call TRBJ2-7. TRBV21-1 is a recognized pseudogene. The CDR3 is made up of 13 amino acids. In nucleotides, the CDR3 is TGTGCCAGCAGCGCATGGGCAGCCTACGAGCAGTACTTC. Protein sequence: CASSAWAAYEQYF.

V usage is TRBV5-6 and J usage is TRBJ1-2; no clear D gene. Trimming stripped 0 bases from V and 7 bases from J, with 13 bases between. This CDR3 is built from 14 residues. The V gene's germline CDR1 is SGHDT and CDR2 YYEEEE. CDR3 loop: CASSLAVGTGGYTF. The CDR3 coding sequence is TGTGCCAGCAGCTTGGCGGTAGGAACTGGTGGCTACACCTTC.

Turning to this clonotype: A read error may produce the germline difference seen at one junction end. This chain connects TRBV20-1 to TRBJ2-7, with TRBD2 matching 8 bases. The CDR3 runs to 16 residues. Germline V lookup: CDR1 DFQATT, CDR2 SNEGSKA (reference sequence). The CDR3: CCARDRDGREIYEQYF. The CDR3 DNA reads TGCTGTGCTAGAGATCGTGACGGGAGGGAAATATACGAGCAGTACTTC.

This clonotype was seen only a few times. V and J are TRBV6-2 or TRBV6-3 and TRBJ2-7, with TRBD2 as a possible D gene (5 bases). Trimming took 6 bases from V and 4 from J, leaving 13 bases between them. CDR3 length: 13 amino acids. The germline CDR1 and CDR2 sequences are MNHEY and SVGEGT. Here the CDR3 reads CASRKGSSYEQYF. Here the CDR3 DNA reads TGTGCCAGCAGAAAAGGGAGCTCGTACGAGCAGTACTTC.

A few counts support this clonotype. This chain connects TRBV7-2 to TRBJ1-2; D call uncertain. V lost 0 bases, J lost 1 base, and 6 bases lay in between. CDR1 SGHTA and CDR2 FQGNSA come from the germline V gene. CDR3 length: 14 amino acids. The CDR3 loop is CASSLAQSNYGYTF. The CDR3 DNA reads as TGTGCCAGCAGCTTAGCACAGAGTAACTATGGCTACACCTTC. Variable domain in full (rest from reference TRBV7-2 and TRBJ1-2): GAGVSQSPSNKVTEKGKDVELRCDPISGHTALYWYRQSLGQGLEFLIYFQGNSAPDKSGLPSDRFSAERTGGSVSTLTIQRTQQEDSAVYLCASSLAQSNYGYTFGSGTRLTVV.

The rearrangement links TRBV29-1 to TRBJ2-3; a possible D gene is TRBD1 (6 bases). The germline CDR1 and CDR2 sequences are SQVTM and ANQGSEA. There are 17 residues in the CDR3. V dropped 1 base and J dropped 1 base, with 18 bases sitting between them. The DNA for the CDR3 is TGCAGCGTTGAAGGAATTTACACAGGGCCCCGCACAGATACGCAGTATTTT. Translation: CSVEGIYTGPRTDTQYF.